This record covers a single TCR beta chain. The sample comes from a study of shared clonotypes between healthy human individuals. For each subset, genomic DNA was distributed in equal portions over several immunoSEQ plates. Assay used: immunoSEQ multiplex PCR; TCRdb lists only in-frame clones, some missing. The table shows roughly 2,500,000 clones, with 80% to 95% occurring only once. Trimming cost V 7 bases and J 9 bases, with 13 bases left between them. Germline loops: CDR1 MNHEY, CDR2 SVGAGI. CDR3 length: 12 residues. Sequenced input: naive CD4+ T cells from PBMCs. Stated subset: CD45RA+ positively selected. The receptor comes from a man aged 18 to 29 in good health. Some clones in this sample may be carry-over from other donors' samples. The V and J genes are TRBV6-5 and TRBJ2-1; D is uncertain. The CDR3 spells CASNRLGGEQFF. Written as DNA, the CDR3 is TGTGCCAGCAACCGGTTGGGTGGTGAGCAGTTCTTC.